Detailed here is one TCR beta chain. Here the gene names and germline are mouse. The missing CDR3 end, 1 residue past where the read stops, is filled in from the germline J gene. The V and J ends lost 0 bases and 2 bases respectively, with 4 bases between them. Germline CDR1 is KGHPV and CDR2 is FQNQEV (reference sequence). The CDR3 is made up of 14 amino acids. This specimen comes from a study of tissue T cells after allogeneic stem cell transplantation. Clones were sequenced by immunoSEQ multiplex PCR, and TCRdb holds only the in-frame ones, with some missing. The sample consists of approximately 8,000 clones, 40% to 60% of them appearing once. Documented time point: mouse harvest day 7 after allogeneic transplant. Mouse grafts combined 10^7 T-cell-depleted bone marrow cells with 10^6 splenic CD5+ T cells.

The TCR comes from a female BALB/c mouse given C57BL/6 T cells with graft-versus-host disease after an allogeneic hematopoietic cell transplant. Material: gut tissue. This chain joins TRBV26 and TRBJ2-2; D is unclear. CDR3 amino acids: CASSLSQNTGQLYF. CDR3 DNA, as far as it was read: TGTGCCAGCAGTCTGTCACAGAACACCGGGCAGCTCTAC.